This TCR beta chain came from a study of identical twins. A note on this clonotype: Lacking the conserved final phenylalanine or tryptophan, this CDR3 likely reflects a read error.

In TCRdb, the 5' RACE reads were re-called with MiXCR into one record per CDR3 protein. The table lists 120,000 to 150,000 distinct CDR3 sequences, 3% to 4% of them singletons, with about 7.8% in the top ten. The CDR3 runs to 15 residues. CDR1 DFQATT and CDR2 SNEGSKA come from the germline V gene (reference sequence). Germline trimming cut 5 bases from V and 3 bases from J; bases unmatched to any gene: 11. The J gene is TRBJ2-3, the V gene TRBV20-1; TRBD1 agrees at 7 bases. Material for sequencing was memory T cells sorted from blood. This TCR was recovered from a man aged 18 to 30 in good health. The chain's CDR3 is CSAPTRQGLTDTQYY. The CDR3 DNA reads TGCAGTGCTCCCACGAGACAGGGATTAACAGATACGCAGTATTAT.